One sample yielded the 8 T cell receptor beta chains listed below, sequenced in a study of CD8 T cells in ankylosing spondylitis. Via MiXCR, TCRdb re-called the 5' RACE reads, giving one row per CDR3 protein. Of 55,000 or so distinct CDR3 sequences in the sample, 7.4% are singletons; the top ten hold around 8.5%. Source material: blood, either unsorted or a sorted T cell fraction (not recorded which). The receptor set was obtained from a female donor with ankylosing spondylitis or in good health (not recorded which).

There are many counts of this clonotype. The V and J genes are TRBV24-1 and TRBJ2-3, with 7 bases fitting TRBD1. V lost 1 base, J lost 6 bases, and 9 bases stayed unmatched. The CDR3 contains 16 residues. Germline-derived CDR1 and CDR2 are KGHDR and SFDVKD. The CDR3 DNA reads TGTGCCACCAGTGATTTTACGCGACAGGGAAGGGATACGCAGTATTTT. Amino acid sequence: CATSDFTRQGRDTQYF.

Ten or more counts support this clonotype. This chain joins TRBV10-3 and TRBJ1-1; D not certain. Germline values: CDR1 ENHRY, CDR2 SYGVKD. This CDR3 spans 15 amino acids. V was clipped by 8 bases and J by 0 bases, with 16 bases between them. The CDR3 DNA is TGTGCCATCCAGGCCTCCTTATTGATGAACACTGAAGCTTTCTTT. Protein: CAIQASLLMNTEAFF.

This clonotype was counted at least ten times. V gene TRBV11-3 combines with J gene TRBJ2-7, with D maybe TRBD2 (6 bases). This CDR3 comprises 12 residues. V was shortened by 6 bases and J by 6 bases, with 12 bases between the two germline ends. CDR1 and CDR2 (germline): SGHNT, YENEEA. CDR3 sequence (DNA): TGTGCCAGCAGTCCAAAGGGAGGCGAGCAGTACTTC. It is translated as CASSPKGGEQYF.

This clonotype has a count of ten or more. This chain connects TRBV7-3 to TRBJ2-1, with 9 bases identical to TRBD2. This CDR3 comprises 16 residues. V was clipped by 8 bases and J by 2 bases; unmatched bases: 10. Germline-derived CDR1 and CDR2 are SGHTA and FQGTGA. The CDR3 nucleotides are TGTGCCAGCTCAAGCGCGGGGGGGGCTACCTACAATGAGCAGTTCTTC. Translating gives CASSSAGGATYNEQFF.

In its sample, this clonotype was seen many times. This chain uses TRBV5-1 with TRBJ1-3; D unclear. V lost 5 bases and J 0 bases, leaving 12 bases between the germline ends. CDR3 length: 15 residues. Germline CDR1 and CDR2: SGHRS and YFSETQ. The CDR3: CASRTRLDSGNTIYF. DNA of the CDR3: TGCGCCAGCAGGACCCGCCTCGACTCTGGAAACACCATATATTTT.

This clonotype was found many times. The chain combines TRBV7-8 with TRBJ1-1; D call uncertain. Per the germline V gene, CDR1 is SGHVS and CDR2 is FQNEAQ. The CDR3 is 13 residues long. V gave up 3 bases and J gave up 8 bases, with 13 bases separating them. The DNA for the CDR3 is TGTGCCAGCAGCTTGGGTCTCCAATCCGAAGCTTTCTTT. This gives the protein CASSLGLQSEAFF.

This clonotype was seen many times. V and J are TRBV5-6 and TRBJ1-5; D may be TRBD1 (5 bases). V lost 2 bases, J lost 2 bases, and 8 bases lay in between. This CDR3 has 14 amino acids. Germline assignment: CDR1 SGHDT and CDR2 YYEEEE. This chain's CDR3 is CASSFWDGNQPQHF. Here the CDR3 DNA reads TGTGCCAGCAGCTTTTGGGACGGCAATCAGCCCCAGCATTTT.

This clonotype was observed many times. The chain couples TRBV18 to TRBJ2-5; unclear D gene. Trimming stripped 0 bases from V and 1 base from J, with 9 bases between. This CDR3 region has 15 residues. The germline gives CDR1 KGHSH, CDR2 LQKENI. The CDR3 nucleotides read TGTGCCAGCTCACCACCGGACCGCTTCCAAGAGACCCAGTACTTC. This sequence encodes CASSPPDRFQETQYF.